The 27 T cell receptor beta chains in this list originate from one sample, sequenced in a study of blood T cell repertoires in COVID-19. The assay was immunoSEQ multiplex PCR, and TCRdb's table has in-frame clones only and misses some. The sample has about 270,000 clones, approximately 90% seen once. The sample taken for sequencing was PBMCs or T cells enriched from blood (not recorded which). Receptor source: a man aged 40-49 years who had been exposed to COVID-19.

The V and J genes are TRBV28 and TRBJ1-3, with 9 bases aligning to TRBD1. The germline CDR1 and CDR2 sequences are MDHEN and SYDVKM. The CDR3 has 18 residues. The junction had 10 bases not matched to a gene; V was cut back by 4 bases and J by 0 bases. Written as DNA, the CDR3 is TGTGCCAGCAGTTCTTCCGGGACAGGGCTTGTCTCTGGAAACACCATATATTTT. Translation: CASSSSGTGLVSGNTIYF.

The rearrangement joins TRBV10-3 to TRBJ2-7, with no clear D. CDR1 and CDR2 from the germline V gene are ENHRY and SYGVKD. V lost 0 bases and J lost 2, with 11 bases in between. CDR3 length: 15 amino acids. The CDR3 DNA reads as TGTGCCATCAGTGAGTCCCATCCGGGTGCCTACGAGCAGTACTTC. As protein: CAISESHPGAYEQYF.

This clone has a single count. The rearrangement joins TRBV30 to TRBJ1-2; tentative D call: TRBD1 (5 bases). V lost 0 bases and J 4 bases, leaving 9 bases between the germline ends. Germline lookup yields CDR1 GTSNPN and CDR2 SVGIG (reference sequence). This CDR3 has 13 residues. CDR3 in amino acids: CAWSVDRIYGYTF. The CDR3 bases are TGTGCCTGGAGTGTAGACAGAATCTATGGCTACACCTTC.

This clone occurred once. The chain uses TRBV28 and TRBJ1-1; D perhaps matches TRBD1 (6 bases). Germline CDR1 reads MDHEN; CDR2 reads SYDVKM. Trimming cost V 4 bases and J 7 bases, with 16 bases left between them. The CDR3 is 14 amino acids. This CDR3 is CASSWTAPEGEAFF. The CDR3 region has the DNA TGTGCCAGCAGTTGGACAGCCCCCGAAGGTGAAGCTTTCTTT.

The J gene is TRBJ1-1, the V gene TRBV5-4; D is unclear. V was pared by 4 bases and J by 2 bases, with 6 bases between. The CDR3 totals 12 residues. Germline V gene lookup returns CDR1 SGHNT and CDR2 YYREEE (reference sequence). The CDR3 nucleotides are TGTGCCAGCAGCGAGGGTAACACTGAAGCTTTCTTT. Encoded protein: CASSEGNTEAFF.

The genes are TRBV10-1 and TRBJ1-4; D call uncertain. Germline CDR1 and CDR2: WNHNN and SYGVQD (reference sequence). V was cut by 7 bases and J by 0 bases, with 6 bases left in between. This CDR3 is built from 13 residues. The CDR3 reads CASTRATNEKLFF. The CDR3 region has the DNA TGCGCCAGCACCCGGGCAACTAATGAAAAACTGTTTTTT.

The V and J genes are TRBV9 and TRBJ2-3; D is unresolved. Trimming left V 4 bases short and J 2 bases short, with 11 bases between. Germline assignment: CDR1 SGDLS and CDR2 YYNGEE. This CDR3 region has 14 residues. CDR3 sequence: CASSRDINTDTQYF. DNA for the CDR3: TGTGCCAGCAGCCGAGACATAAACACAGATACGCAGTATTTT.

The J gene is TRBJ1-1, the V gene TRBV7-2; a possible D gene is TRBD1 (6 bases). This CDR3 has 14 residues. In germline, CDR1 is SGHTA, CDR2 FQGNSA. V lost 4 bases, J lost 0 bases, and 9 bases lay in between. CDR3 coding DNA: TGTGCCAGCAGCTCTCAGGGGTTGAACACTGAAGCTTTCTTT. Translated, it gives CASSSQGLNTEAFF.

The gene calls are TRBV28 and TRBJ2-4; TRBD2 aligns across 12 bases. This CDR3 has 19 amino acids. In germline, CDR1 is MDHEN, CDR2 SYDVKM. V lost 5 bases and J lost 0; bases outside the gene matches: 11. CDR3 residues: CASSPRTSGESLAKNIQYF. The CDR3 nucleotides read TGTGCCAGCAGTCCCCGGACTAGCGGGGAGAGTCTAGCCAAAAACATTCAGTACTTC.

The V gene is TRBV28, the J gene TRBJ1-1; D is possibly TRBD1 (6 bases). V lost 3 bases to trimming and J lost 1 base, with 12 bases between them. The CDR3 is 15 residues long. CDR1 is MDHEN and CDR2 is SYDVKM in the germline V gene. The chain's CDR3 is CASSFGGRGNTEAFF. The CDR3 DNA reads TGTGCCAGCAGTTTCGGCGGCAGGGGGAACACTGAAGCTTTCTTT.

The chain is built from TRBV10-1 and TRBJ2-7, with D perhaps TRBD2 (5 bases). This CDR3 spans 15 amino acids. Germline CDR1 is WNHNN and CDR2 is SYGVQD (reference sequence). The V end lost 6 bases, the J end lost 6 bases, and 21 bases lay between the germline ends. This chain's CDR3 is CASRQKDHSEGEQYF. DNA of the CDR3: TGCGCCAGCAGGCAAAAGGACCACAGTGAGGGCGAGCAGTACTTC.

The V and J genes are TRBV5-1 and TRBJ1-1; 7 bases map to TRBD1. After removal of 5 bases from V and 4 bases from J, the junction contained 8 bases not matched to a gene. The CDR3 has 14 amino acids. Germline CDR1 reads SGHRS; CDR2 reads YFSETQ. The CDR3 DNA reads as TGCGCCAGCAGTCCGGTTCAGGGGGGCACTGAAGCTTTCTTT. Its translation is CASSPVQGGTEAFF.

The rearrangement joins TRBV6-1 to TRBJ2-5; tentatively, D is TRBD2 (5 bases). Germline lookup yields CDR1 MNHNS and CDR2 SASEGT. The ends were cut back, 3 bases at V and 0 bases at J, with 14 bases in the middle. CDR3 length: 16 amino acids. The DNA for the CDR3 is TGTGCCAGCAGTGATCGACTATTCAAACACCAAGAGACCCAGTACTTC. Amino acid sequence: CASSDRLFKHQETQYF.

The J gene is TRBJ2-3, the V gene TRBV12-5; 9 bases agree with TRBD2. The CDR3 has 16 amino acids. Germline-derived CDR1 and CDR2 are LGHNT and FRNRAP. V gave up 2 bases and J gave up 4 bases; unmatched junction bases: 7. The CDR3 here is CASGLIISGSADTQYF. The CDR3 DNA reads TGTGCTAGTGGTTTGATTATTAGCGGGAGTGCAGATACGCAGTATTTT. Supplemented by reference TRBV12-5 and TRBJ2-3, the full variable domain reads DARVTQTPRHKVTEMGQEVTMRCQPILGHNTVFWYRQTMMQGLELLAYFRNRAPLDDSGMPKDRFSAEMPDATLATLKIQPSEPRDSAVYFCASGLIISGSADTQYFGPGTRLTVL.

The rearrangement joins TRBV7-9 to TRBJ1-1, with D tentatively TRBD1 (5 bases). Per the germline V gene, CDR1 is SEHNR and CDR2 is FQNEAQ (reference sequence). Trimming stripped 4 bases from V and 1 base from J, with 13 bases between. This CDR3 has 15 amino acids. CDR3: CASSYLAGKNTEAFF. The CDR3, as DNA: TGTGCCAGCAGCTACTTGGCAGGGAAGAACACTGAAGCTTTCTTT.

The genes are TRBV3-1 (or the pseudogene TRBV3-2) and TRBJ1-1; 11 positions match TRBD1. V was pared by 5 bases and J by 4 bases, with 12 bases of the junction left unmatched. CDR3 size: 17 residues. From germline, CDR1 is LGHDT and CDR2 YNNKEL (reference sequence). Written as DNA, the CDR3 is TGTGCCAGCAGCGCCGGGACAGGGGGGATTTTGGCCACTGAAGCTTTCTTT. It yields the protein CASSAGTGGILATEAFF.

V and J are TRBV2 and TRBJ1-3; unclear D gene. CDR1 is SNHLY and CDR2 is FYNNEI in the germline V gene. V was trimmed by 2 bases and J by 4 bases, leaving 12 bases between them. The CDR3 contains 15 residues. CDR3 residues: CASSETVEWGNTIYF. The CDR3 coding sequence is TGTGCCAGCAGTGAAACGGTGGAGTGGGGAAACACCATATATTTT.

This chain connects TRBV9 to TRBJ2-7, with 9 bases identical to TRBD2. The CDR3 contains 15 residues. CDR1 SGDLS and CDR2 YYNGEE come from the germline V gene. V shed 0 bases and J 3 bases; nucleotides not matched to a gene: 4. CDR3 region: CASSVGLAGYYEQYF. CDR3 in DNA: TGTGCCAGCAGCGTAGGTCTAGCGGGGTACTACGAGCAGTACTTC.

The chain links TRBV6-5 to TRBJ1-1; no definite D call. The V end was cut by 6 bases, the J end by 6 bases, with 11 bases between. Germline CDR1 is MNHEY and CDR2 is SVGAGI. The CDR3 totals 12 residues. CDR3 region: CASSPPGSEAFF. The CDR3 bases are TGTGCCAGCAGCCCCCCGGGGTCTGAAGCTTTCTTT.

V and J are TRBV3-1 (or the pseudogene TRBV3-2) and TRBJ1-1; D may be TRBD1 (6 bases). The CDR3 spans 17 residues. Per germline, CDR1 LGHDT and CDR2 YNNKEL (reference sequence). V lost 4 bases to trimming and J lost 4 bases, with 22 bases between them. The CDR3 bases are TGTGCCAGCAGCCCACGGAGGGGGGGCGTCTCGGGCACTGAAGCTTTCTTT. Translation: CASSPRRGGVSGTEAFF.

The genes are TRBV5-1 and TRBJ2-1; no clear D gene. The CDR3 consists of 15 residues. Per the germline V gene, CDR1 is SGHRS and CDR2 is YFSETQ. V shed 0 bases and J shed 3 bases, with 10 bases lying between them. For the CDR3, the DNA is TGCGCCAGCAGCTTGGTGGCGGAGCTCTACAATGAGCAGTTCTTC. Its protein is CASSLVAELYNEQFF. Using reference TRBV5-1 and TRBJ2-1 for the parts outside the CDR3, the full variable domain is KAGVTQTPRYLIKTRGQQVTLSCSPISGHRSVSWYQQTPGQGLQFLFEYFSETQRNKGNFPGRFSGRQFSNSRSEMNVSTLELGDSALYLCASSLVAELYNEQFFGPGTRLTVL.

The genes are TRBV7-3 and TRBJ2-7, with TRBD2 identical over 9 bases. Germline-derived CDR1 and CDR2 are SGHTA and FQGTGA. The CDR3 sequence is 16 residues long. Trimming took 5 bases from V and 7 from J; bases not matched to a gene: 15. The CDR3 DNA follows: TGTGCCAGCAGCCCGGGGACGTTAGCGGGAGTTGAGGAGCAGTACTTC. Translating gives CASSPGTLAGVEEQYF.

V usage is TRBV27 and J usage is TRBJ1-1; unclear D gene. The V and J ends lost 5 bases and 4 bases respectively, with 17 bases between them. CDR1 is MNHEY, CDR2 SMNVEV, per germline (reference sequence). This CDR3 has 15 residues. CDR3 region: CASSLQWTGGTEAFF. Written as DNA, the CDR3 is TGTGCCAGCAGTCTCCAATGGACGGGAGGCACTGAAGCTTTCTTT.

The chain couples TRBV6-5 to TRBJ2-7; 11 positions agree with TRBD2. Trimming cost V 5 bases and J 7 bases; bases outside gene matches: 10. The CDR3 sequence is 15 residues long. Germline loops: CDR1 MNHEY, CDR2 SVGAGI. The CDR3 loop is CASSPTSGRVGEQYF. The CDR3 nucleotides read TGTGCCAGCAGTCCCACTAGCGGGAGAGTGGGAGAGCAGTACTTC.

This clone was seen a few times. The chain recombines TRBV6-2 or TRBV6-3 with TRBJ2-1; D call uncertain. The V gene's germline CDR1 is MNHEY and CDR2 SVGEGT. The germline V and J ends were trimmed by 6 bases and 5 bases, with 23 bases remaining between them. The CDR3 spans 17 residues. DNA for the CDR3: TGTGCCAGCAGCCGAACCCCCAGCCGGGTAGGAGACAATGAGCAGTTCTTC. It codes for CASSRTPSRVGDNEQFF.

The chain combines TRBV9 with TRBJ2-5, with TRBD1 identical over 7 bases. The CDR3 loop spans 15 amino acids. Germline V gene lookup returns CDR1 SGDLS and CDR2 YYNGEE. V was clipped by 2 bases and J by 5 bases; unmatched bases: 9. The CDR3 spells CASSVRDSFGETQYF. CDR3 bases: TGTGCCAGCAGCGTCCGGGACAGTTTTGGGGAGACCCAGTACTTC.

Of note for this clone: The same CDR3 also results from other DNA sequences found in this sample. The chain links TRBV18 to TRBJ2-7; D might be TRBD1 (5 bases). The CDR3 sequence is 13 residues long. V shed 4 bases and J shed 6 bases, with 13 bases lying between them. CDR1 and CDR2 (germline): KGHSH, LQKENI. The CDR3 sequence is CASSRQGKGEQYF. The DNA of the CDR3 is TGTGCCAGCTCACGGCAGGGAAAGGGCGAGCAGTACTTC.